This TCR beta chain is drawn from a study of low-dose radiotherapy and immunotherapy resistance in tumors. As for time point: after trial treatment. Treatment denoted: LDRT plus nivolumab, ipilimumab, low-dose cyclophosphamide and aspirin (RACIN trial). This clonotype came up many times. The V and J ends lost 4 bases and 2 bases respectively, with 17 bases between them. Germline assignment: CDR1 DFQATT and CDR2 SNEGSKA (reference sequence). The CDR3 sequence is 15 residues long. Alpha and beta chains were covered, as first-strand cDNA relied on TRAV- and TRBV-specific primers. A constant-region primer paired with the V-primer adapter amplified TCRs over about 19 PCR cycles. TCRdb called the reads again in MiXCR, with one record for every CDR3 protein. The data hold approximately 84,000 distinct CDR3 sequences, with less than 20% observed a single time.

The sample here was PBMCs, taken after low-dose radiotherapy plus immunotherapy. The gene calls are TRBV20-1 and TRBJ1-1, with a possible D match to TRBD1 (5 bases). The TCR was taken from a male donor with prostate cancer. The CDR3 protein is CSAIQPVGTNTEAFF. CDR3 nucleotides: TGCAGTGCTATTCAACCTGTCGGGACCAACACTGAAGCTTTCTTT.